This T cell receptor beta chain was captured in a study of neurological immune-mediated disorders (dated by TCRdb to between 2018 and 2021). Describing the broader study: Using UMI-based sequencing, the study compared peripheral blood TCR-beta repertoires from patients with HTLV-I-associated myelopathy (HAM/TSP), patients with multiple sclerosis, and healthy controls. Longitudinal samples, technical triplicates and paired sorted CD4+ and CD8+ T-cell subsets, alongside PBMC samples, were included among the roughly 100 TCR-beta libraries. Of the roughly 71 subjects in the cohort, about 14 were HAM/TSP patients, some 34 were multiple sclerosis patients, and some 20 were healthy controls. The paper as a whole reports these results and caveats: No identical CDR3 amino acid sequences were found to be shared among expanded clones across subjects, suggesting that TCR-beta repertoires were private in all groups. TCR clonal expansion was highest in HAM/TSP patients and lowest in MS patients, with MS patients falling below even healthy controls.

This clonotype was seen at least ten times. Its specific antigen is unknown. No much larger clone is present one base from it, and per-base qualities are unavailable. The healthy controls were volunteers from blood banks in Maryland, USA. Unsorted PBMC libraries were generated from 2 million PBMCs stored in RNAlater at -80 °C until RNA extraction. PBMCs were separated from peripheral blood using Ficoll-Hypaque density gradient centrifugation and then cryopreserved in liquid nitrogen. cDNA was synthesized by template-switch 5'RACE using a primer with a 10-nucleotide random unique molecular identifier that tagged each TCR transcript. Every sequencing run covered 15-18 subjects and yielded more than 160 million TCR-beta sequences. The RNeasy kit was used to extract total RNA. The KAPA Real-time Library Amplification kit was used to amplify TCR-beta VDJ regions with primers for the TCR constant region and the 5'RACE anchor. A first PCR added sample indexes and Illumina adaptors, and a second PCR then raised library yield. The roughly 650 bp TCR product was size-selected on a 2% E-gel SizeSelection system after Ampure bead purification. Before pooling, libraries had their quality checked on a Bioanalyzer, their concentration measured with Qubit, and their quantity determined with the Kapa Library Quantification kit. Libraries were sequenced paired-end 2 x 150 bp on an Illumina HiSeq 2500. To increase sequence diversity, about 23-30% phiX was spiked into each library pool. The study's own analysis went as follows. Quality-filtered reads were processed with the UMI-based MiGEC pipeline, and over 85% of raw TCR sequences were removed by the MiGEC pipeline during error correction. VDJ genes were aligned to IMGT germline references, and clonotypes were defined by unique CDR3 amino acid sequence plus V-J genes. Clonal expansion, Shannon diversity and CDR3 relatedness (CalcPairwiseDistances, ClusterSamples) were evaluated with VDJtools, and phylogenetic trees were built with CLCbio workbench. A clone was classed as expanded if it had 8 or more unique UMIs, a cutoff based on coefficient-of-variation modelling across technical triplicates. TCRdb ran its own pipeline on the public reads, namely fastp trimming at Q25 and MiXCR clone calling, and kept in-frame beta chains. Rows merge per CDR3 protein into single entries with the most common DNA and genes. TCRdb's processing, not the authors', yielded these V and J calls. This sample lists roughly 27,000 distinct CDR3 sequences; under 25% were detected once. Of the sample, 16% falls within the top ten clones.

The V end loses 4 bases and the J end loses 10 bases, and a stretch of 11 bases separates them. CDR1 and CDR2 are drawn from the germline V gene: SGHDT, YYEEEE. There are 11 amino acids in the CDR3, from cysteine to phenylalanine inclusive. Of the read, only the CDR3 DNA is kept; its 33 bases are in frame from base 1. This TCR was sampled from a woman aged 60-70 years in good health. The chain couples TRBV5-6 to TRBJ1-2; the D gene lacks a confident call. The sample comprised PBMCs. This receptor has the CDR3 CASSLRSVYTF. The base sequence is TGTGCCAGCAGCCTTCGTTCGGTCTACACCTTC.